This entry lists 18 T cell receptor beta chains sequenced from one sample in a study of early T cells in non-severe SARS-CoV-2 infection. Each CDR3 protein gets one entry after TCRdb re-called the 5' RACE reads with MiXCR. The profile shows 25,000 to 35,000 distinct CDR3 sequences, around 5.4% of them singletons. Material: whole blood. The receptors were sampled from an adult who was a healthcare worker with PCR-confirmed SARS-CoV-2 infection or an uninfected control (not recorded which).

This clonotype is judged medium-sized. J is TRBJ2-3 and V is TRBV5-5; TRBD2 aligns across 7 bases. The CDR3 is 15 residues long. Trimming removed 1 base from V and 2 bases from J; junction bases left unmatched: 4. The germline V gene has CDR1 SGHKS and CDR2 YYEKEE (reference sequence). The CDR3 loop reads CASSLMGLSTDTQYF. DNA for the CDR3: TGTGCCAGCAGCTTGATGGGACTATCCACAGATACGCAGTATTTT.

This clonotype was seen repeatedly, ten times or more. This chain uses TRBV28 with TRBJ2-7; TRBD2 is a possible D gene (6 bases). In germline, CDR1 is MDHEN, CDR2 SYDVKM. V dropped 6 bases and J dropped 2 bases, with 23 bases sitting between them. The CDR3 has 17 amino acids. The CDR3 reads CASRGGGWTRGTYEQYF. Written as DNA, the CDR3 is TGTGCCAGCAGGGGGGGAGGTTGGACACGCGGAACCTACGAGCAGTACTTC.

This sequence joins TRBV20-1 and TRBJ2-7, with a possible D match to TRBD2 (6 bases). The V gene's germline CDR1 is DFQATT and CDR2 SNEGSKA (reference sequence). Trimming shortened V by 1 base and J by 3 bases, and 10 bases separated the two germline ends. This CDR3 has 13 amino acids. CDR3 DNA: TGCAGTGCTAGAGGCCGGAGGGACTACGAGCAGTACTTC. It encodes CSARGRRDYEQYF.

This clonotype came up a few times. The chain employs TRBV5-1 and TRBJ2-7; 9 bases are a match to TRBD1. In germline, CDR1 is SGHRS, CDR2 YFSETQ. The CDR3 is 14 amino acids. V lost 2 bases, J lost 4 bases, and 4 bases stayed unmatched. As DNA, the CDR3 is TGCGCCAGCAGCTTCACAGGGGGCAGTTACGAGCAGTACTTC. Translated, it gives CASSFTGGSYEQYF.

This clonotype was recorded many times. The chain combines TRBV28 with TRBJ2-7; perhaps TRBD1 as D (6 bases). Germline V gene sequence: CDR1 MDHEN, CDR2 SYDVKM. Trimming left V 6 bases short and J 0 bases short, with 15 bases between. This CDR3 has 15 amino acids. The CDR3 sequence is CASSRQVPSSYEQYF. CDR3 in DNA: TGTGCCAGCAGCAGACAGGTTCCAAGCTCCTACGAGCAGTACTTC.

This clonotype came up many times. The chain couples TRBV4-2 to TRBJ2-3, with 8 nucleotides matching TRBD2. Germline CDR1 and CDR2: LGHNA and YNFKEQ. The CDR3 covers 17 residues. Trimming took 1 base from V and 5 from J; bases not matched to a gene: 11. The CDR3 loop reads CASSQALAGSLLDTQYF. The CDR3 DNA sequence: TGTGCCAGCAGCCAAGCGCTAGCGGGTTCCCTTCTAGATACGCAGTATTTT.

Ten or more counts support this clonotype. The chain couples TRBV12-2 to TRBJ1-5; TRBD1, the table's D call, was not compared with the DNA. TRBV12-2 represents a pseudogene. The CDR3 has 14 amino acids. As DNA, the CDR3 is TGTGCAAGTCTACTGGACAGGGGCAATCAGCCCCAGCATTTT. Translation gives CASLLDRGNQPQHF.

This chain uses TRBV20-1 with TRBJ1-2; D may be TRBD1 (5 bases). Deletions cut 0 bases from V and 4 bases from J, with 12 bases between. From germline, CDR1 is DFQATT and CDR2 SNEGSKA (reference sequence). This CDR3 is 14 amino acids long. The CDR3 region is CSARERGGPYGYTF. The CDR3 DNA is TGCAGTGCTAGAGAGCGGGGGGGTCCCTATGGCTACACCTTC.

The sample holds many counts of this clonotype. The chain recombines TRBV6-6 with TRBJ2-7; possibly TRBD2 for D (5 bases). CDR1 and CDR2 from the germline V gene are MNHNY and SVGAGI (reference sequence). There are 17 residues in the CDR3. V dropped 6 bases and J dropped 2 bases, with 23 bases sitting between them. The CDR3 nucleotides read TGTGCCAGCAGCTCCGGGCGTTTAGTAGCGTCAACCTACGAGCAGTACTTC. It specifies CASSSGRLVASTYEQYF.

This rearrangement joins TRBV19 to TRBJ2-5; possibly TRBD1 for D (5 bases). Germline V gene sequence: CDR1 LNHDA, CDR2 SQIVND (reference sequence). There are 15 residues in the CDR3. Trimming pared 5 bases from V and 5 bases from J, leaving 18 bases between. CDR3 nucleotides: TGTGCCAGTAGTCTTATCGTGGGGCGCGGCGAGACCCAGTACTTC. Encoded protein: CASSLIVGRGETQYF.

The chain links TRBV6-1 to TRBJ1-2; no clear D gene. The CDR3 spans 12 residues. Germline CDR1 MNHNS, CDR2 SASEGT. V was shortened by 1 base and J by 8 bases, with 8 bases between the two germline ends. The CDR3, as DNA: TGTGCCAGCAGTGAAGGGGGAGTCGGCTACACCTTC. Protein sequence: CASSEGGVGYTF.

This clonotype occurred a few times. The V gene is TRBV25-1, the J gene TRBJ2-1; possibly TRBD1 for D (5 bases). The germline V gene encodes CDR1 MGHDK and CDR2 SYGVNS. This CDR3 is 20 amino acids long. The V and J ends lost 1 base and 4 bases respectively, with 26 bases between them. The CDR3 DNA is TGTGCCAGCAGTGAATGTTTGCGGAAGCCCGCGAAGGGGATTTACAATGAGCAGTTCTTC. Protein: CASSECLRKPAKGIYNEQFF.

The chain combines TRBV28 with TRBJ2-7; D uncertain. V was trimmed by 8 bases and J by 4 bases, leaving 21 bases between them. Looked up from germline, CDR1 is MDHEN and CDR2 is SYDVKM. The CDR3 is 15 amino acids. DNA for the CDR3: TGTGCCAGCGGAGAAGGGCATGGGATGATGTACGAGCAGTACTTC. Translated, it gives CASGEGHGMMYEQYF.

This clonotype came up a few times. The chain couples TRBV20-1 to TRBJ2-1; D perhaps matches TRBD2 (5 bases). Deletions cut 6 bases from V and 6 bases from J, with 6 bases between. CDR1 is DFQATT and CDR2 is SNEGSKA in the germline V gene (reference sequence). The CDR3 is 10 residues long. The CDR3 coding sequence is TGCAGTGCCCTAGCCAATGAGCAGTTCTTC. Translation gives CSALANEQFF.

This clonotype appeared many times. The J gene is TRBJ2-2, the V gene TRBV6-5, with unresolved D. The V gene's germline CDR1 is MNHEY and CDR2 SVGAGI. The length of the CDR3 is 12 residues. Between the trimmed V and J ends, which lost 6 bases and 4 bases, there was a span of 6 bases. The CDR3 region has the DNA TGTGCCAGCAGGATCGCCACCGGGGAGCTGTTTTTT. Translated, it gives CASRIATGELFF.

Ten or more counts support this clonotype. V gene TRBV4-1 combines with J gene TRBJ2-3; 8 nucleotides line up with TRBD2. Looked up from germline, CDR1 is MGHRA and CDR2 is YSYEKL. Germline trimming cut 3 bases from V and 4 bases from J; bases unmatched to any gene: 18. This CDR3 region has 19 residues. In DNA form, the CDR3 reads TGCGCCAGCAGCCAGGCGGAAGGGACTAGACTTCTTGATTCAGATACGCAGTATTTT. It yields the protein CASSQAEGTRLLDSDTQYF.

This chain uses TRBV11-2 with TRBJ2-2; D remains ambiguous. The germline CDR1 and CDR2 sequences are SGHAT and FQNNGV. Between the trimmed V and J ends, which lost 5 bases and 1 base, there was a span of 8 bases. CDR3 length: 14 amino acids. CDR3 amino acids: CASSPVLNTGELFF. CDR3 DNA: TGTGCCAGCAGCCCAGTGCTGAACACCGGGGAGCTGTTTTTT.

This clonotype was counted at least ten times. The CDR3 DNA is TGTGCCAGCAGTTACCCGACTAGCGGGAGAGCAGATACGCAGTATTTT. This sequence encodes CASSYPTSGRADTQYF. The chain joins TRBV6-6 to TRBJ2-3, with 12 nucleotides matching TRBD2. Germline V lookup: CDR1 MNHNY, CDR2 SVGAGI (reference sequence). Trimming at V came to 2 bases and at J to 4 bases, leaving 4 bases not matched to a gene. The CDR3 is made up of 16 amino acids.